The rows below give T cell receptor beta chains drawn from one sample of a study of T cells in Graves' hyperthyroidism and ophthalmopathy. TCRdb fed the multiplex PCR reads into MiXCR, producing one record per CDR3 protein. The sample yields about 270,000 distinct CDR3 sequences, 22% seen once. The specimen was blood. These receptor sequences come from a young man with Graves' ophthalmopathy. The CDR3 runs from the conserved cysteine through the conserved F or W. The order of the fields is D gene, V gene, J gene, clone size, CDR3 protein, CDR3 DNA. The D gene is left open where the match is weak. Some rows mark clone size as missing; the rest say once, few, many or name a class of expanded clone.

D: .
V: TRBV14
J: TRBJ1-1
size: few
CDR3: CASSQEGGLQAFF
DNA: TGTGCCAGCAGCCAAGAGGGAGGGCTGCAGGCTTTCTTT

D: .
V: TRBV3-1
J: TRBJ2-5
size: many
CDR3: CASSRIGETQYF
DNA: TGTGCCAGCAGTCGTATCGGAGAGACCCAGTACTTC

D: TRBD1
V: TRBV11-2
J: TRBJ2-7
size: many
CDR3: CASSFDRVVGEQYF
DNA: TGTGCCAGCAGCTTTGACAGGGTGGTGGGGGAGCAGTACTTC

D: .
V: TRBV11-3
J: TRBJ2-5
size: .
CDR3: CASSFPPQETQYF
DNA: TGTGCCAGCAGTTTCCCCCCTCAAGAGACCCAGTACTTC

D: .
V: TRBV12-5
J: TRBJ2-3
size: few
CDR3: CASGQDLPGQYF
DNA: TGTGCTAGTGGTCAAGACCTACCGGGGCAGTATTTT

D: .
V: TRBV12-5
J: TRBJ2-3
size: .
CDR3: CASGPVTDTQYF
DNA: TGTGCTAGTGGTCCCGTTACAGATACGCAGTATTTT

D: .
V: TRBV6-5
J: TRBJ1-1
size: few
CDR3: CASSTHGKAFF
DNA: TGTGCCAGCAGCACCCATGGGAAAGCTTTCTTT

D: .
V: TRBV7-6
J: TRBJ2-7
size: .
CDR3: CASSSTSGISTYEQYF
DNA: TGTGCCAGCAGCTCAACTTCCGGGATCTCTACCTACGAGCAGTACTTC

D: .
V: TRBV12-5
J: TRBJ2-1
size: few
CDR3: CASGFSLNNEQFF
DNA: TGTGCTAGTGGTTTTTCCTTGAACAATGAGCAGTTCTTC

D: .
V: TRBV5-1
J: TRBJ2-7
size: .
CDR3: CASSPSTFEQYF
DNA: TGCGCCAGCAGCCCGTCGACGTTCGAGCAGTACTTC

D: TRBD2
V: TRBV2
J: TRBJ2-7
size: many
CDR3: CASSEGTSGSHRVYF
DNA: TGTGCCAGCAGTGAAGGAACTAGCGGGAGCCATCGAGTGTACTTC

D: TRBD2
V: TRBV5-1
J: TRBJ2-3
size: .
CDR3: CASSFSSGLGDTQYF
DNA: TGCGCCAGCAGCTTTTCTAGCGGTCTAGGAGATACGCAGTATTTT

D: .
V: TRBV5-1
J: TRBJ1-2
size: many
CDR3: CASSYRDTYGYTF
DNA: TGCGCCAGCAGCTACCGGGACACCTATGGCTACACCTTC

D: TRBD1
V: TRBV27
J: TRBJ1-4
size: .
CDR3: CASSYGTGPASEKLFF
DNA: TGTGCCAGCAGCTACGGGACAGGCCCGGCAAGTGAAAAACTGTTTTTT

D: .
V: TRBV2
J: TRBJ2-7
size: .
CDR3: CASKGEMGRWEQYF
DNA: TGTGCCAGCAAGGGGGAGATGGGGCGATGGGAGCAGTACTTC

D: .
V: TRBV12-3/TRBV12-4
J: TRBJ2-4
size: few
CDR3: CASSFTGSSNIQYF
DNA: TGTGCCAGCAGTTTCACAGGCTCCTCAAACATTCAGTACTTC

D: .
V: TRBV6-1
J: TRBJ2-5
size: few
CDR3: CASSTGVWETQYF
DNA: TGTGCCAGCAGTACGGGGGTCTGGGAGACCCAGTACTTC

D: TRBD1
V: TRBV6-1
J: TRBJ2-2
size: .
CDR3: CASSRTGGRGGELFF
DNA: TGTGCCAGCAGTCGGACAGGGGGGAGGGGCGGGGAGCTGTTTTTT

D: .
V: TRBV2
J: TRBJ2-7
size: few
CDR3: CASRRTYEQYF
DNA: TGTGCCAGCAGACGCACCTACGAGCAGTACTTC

D: .
V: TRBV5-1
J: TRBJ1-1
size: few
CDR3: CASSPLGTQEAFF
DNA: TGCGCCAGCAGCCCCCTAGGGACCCAAGAAGCTTTCTTT

D: TRBD2
V: TRBV5-5
J: TRBJ2-1
size: few
CDR3: CASSFEGILTSGRNEQFF
DNA: TGTGCCAGCAGCTTCGAGGGAATTCTCACTAGCGGGAGGAATGAGCAGTTCTTC

D: .
V: TRBV20-1
J: TRBJ1-1
size: few
CDR3: CSAGGNTEAFF
DNA: TGCAGTGCTGGGGGGAACACTGAAGCTTTCTTT

D: TRBD1
V: TRBV7-2
J: TRBJ1-5
size: few
CDR3: CASSPRNRGARNQPQHF
DNA: TGTGCCAGCAGCCCCCGCAACAGGGGGGCGCGGAATCAGCCCCAGCATTTT

D: .
V: TRBV19
J: TRBJ1-2
size: .
CDR3: CASSIVQGGDYGYTF
DNA: TGTGCCAGTAGTATAGTTCAAGGTGGGGACTATGGCTACACCTTC

D: TRBD2
V: TRBV5-1
J: TRBJ2-1
size: few
CDR3: CASSLGLSGRVNEQFF
DNA: TGCGCCAGCAGCTTAGGGCTTAGCGGGAGAGTAAATGAGCAGTTCTTC

D: .
V: TRBV18
J: TRBJ2-5
size: few
CDR3: CASSPPVTYQETQYF
DNA: TGTGCCAGCTCACCACCGGTCACGTATCAAGAGACCCAGTACTTC

D: TRBD2
V: TRBV6-6
J: TRBJ2-5
size: few
CDR3: CASSYPPHGLAGIKETQYF
DNA: TGTGCCAGCAGTTACCCCCCCCACGGACTAGCGGGGATAAAAGAGACCCAGTACTTC

D: .
V: TRBV12-3/TRBV12-4
J: TRBJ2-7
size: few
CDR3: CASSRSVQGQKQYF
DNA: TGTGCCAGCAGTCGCTCGGTACAGGGTCAAAAGCAGTACTTC

D: .
V: TRBV9
J: TRBJ2-3
size: few
CDR3: CASSPRGDGTDTQYF
DNA: TGTGCCAGCAGCCCCCGCGGGGATGGCACAGATACGCAGTATTTT

D: TRBD1
V: TRBV7-2
J: TRBJ1-2
size: .
CDR3: CASSADRGQGGYTF
DNA: TGTGCCAGCAGCGCCGACAGGGGGCAGGGGGGCTACACCTTC

D: .
V: TRBV24-1
J: TRBJ2-1
size: few
CDR3: CATSLGGHSYNEQFF
DNA: TGTGCCACTTCCTTGGGCGGACACTCCTACAATGAGCAGTTCTTC

D: .
V: TRBV15
J: TRBJ2-5
size: .
CDR3: CATSRGFRGLARETQYF
DNA: TGTGCCACCAGCAGGGGATTTCGGGGGCTAGCGCGAGAGACCCAGTACTTC

D: TRBD2
V: TRBV11-2
J: TRBJ2-1
size: many
CDR3: CASSLAFSGRVFEQFF
DNA: TGTGCCAGCAGCTTAGCATTTAGCGGGAGGGTGTTTGAGCAGTTCTTC

D: .
V: TRBV30
J: TRBJ2-7
size: many
CDR3: CAWTQGLGQVGEQYF
DNA: TGTGCCTGGACCCAGGGGCTAGGTCAAGTCGGCGAGCAGTACTTC

D: .
V: TRBV7-8
J: TRBJ1-4
size: few
CDR3: CASSLAHNRVGEKLFF
DNA: TGTGCCAGCAGCTTAGCCCACAACAGGGTCGGAGAAAAACTGTTTTTT

D: .
V: TRBV3-1
J: TRBJ1-1
size: many
CDR3: CASSHFDKNTEAFF
DNA: TGTGCCAGCAGCCATTTTGACAAGAACACTGAAGCTTTCTTT

D: TRBD1
V: TRBV12-3/TRBV12-4
J: TRBJ2-7
size: many
CDR3: CASSRQGIENEQYF
DNA: TGTGCCAGCAGCAGACAGGGGATAGAGAACGAGCAGTACTTC

D: .
V: TRBV12-3/TRBV12-4
J: TRBJ2-7
size: .
CDR3: CASSFRAYEQYF
DNA: TGTGCCAGCAGTTTTCGGGCCTACGAGCAGTACTTC

D: .
V: TRBV5-1
J: TRBJ1-4
size: .
CDR3: CASSLEGQTVSTTNEKLSF
DNA: TGCGCCAGCAGCCTGGAGGGACAAACCGTTTCTACAACTAATGAAAAACTGTCTTTC

D: TRBD2
V: TRBV7-8
J: TRBJ2-1
size: once
CDR3: CASSAVPGGPNEQFF
DNA: TGTGCCAGCAGCGCCGTCCCGGGAGGGCCTAATGAGCAGTTCTTC

D: .
V: TRBV5-5
J: TRBJ2-3
size: .
CDR3: CASSSLTGYTDTQYF
DNA: TGTGCCAGCAGCTCCCTTACGGGTTACACAGATACGCAGTATTTT

D: .
V: TRBV9
J: TRBJ2-7
size: .
CDR3: CASSVAWDVSYEQYF
DNA: TGTGCCAGCAGCGTAGCCTGGGACGTCTCCTACGAGCAGTACTTC

D: .
V: TRBV12-3/TRBV12-4
J: TRBJ2-5
size: .
CDR3: CASARGGARQETQYF
DNA: TGTGCCAGTGCGAGGGGGGGGGCCCGTCAAGAGACCCAGTACTTC

D: TRBD1
V: TRBV5-1
J: TRBJ1-1
size: few
CDR3: CASSRTGRGNTEAFF
DNA: TGCGCCAGCAGCCGGACAGGGCGGGGGAACACTGAAGCTTTCTTT

D: TRBD2
V: TRBV25-1
J: TRBJ2-5
size: .
CDR3: CASSDTSGGETQYF
DNA: TGTGCCAGCAGTGATACTAGCGGGGGAGAGACCCAGTACTTC

D: .
V: TRBV6-1
J: TRBJ2-3
size: .
CDR3: CASRSYRVDTQYF
DNA: TGTGCCAGCAGATCGTACAGGGTCGATACGCAGTATTTT

D: TRBD1
V: TRBV29-1
J: TRBJ1-2
size: .
CDR3: CSVGRGPNYGYTF
DNA: TGCAGCGTTGGGAGGGGGCCCAACTATGGCTACACCTTC

D: .
V: TRBV10-3
J: TRBJ1-6
size: many
CDR3: CAISEGSYNSPLHF
DNA: TGTGCCATCAGTGAGGGGTCCTATAATTCACCCCTCCACTTT

D: .
V: TRBV11-1
J: TRBJ2-5
size: many
CDR3: CASSLGVETQYF
DNA: TGTGCCAGCAGCTTAGGCGTTGAGACCCAGTACTTC

D: TRBD2
V: TRBV12-3/TRBV12-4
J: TRBJ2-2
size: .
CDR3: CASSSNLGLAGTGELFF
DNA: TGTGCCAGCAGTTCCAACCTGGGACTAGCGGGAACCGGGGAGCTGTTTTTT

D: TRBD1
V: TRBV7-9
J: TRBJ1-2
size: few
CDR3: CASSSPGQGSKHGYTF
DNA: TGTGCCAGCAGCTCCCCTGGACAGGGGTCGAAGCATGGCTACACCTTC

D: .
V: TRBV12-5
J: TRBJ2-2
size: .
CDR3: CASGGEWIGELFF
DNA: TGTGCTAGTGGTGGGGAATGGATCGGGGAGCTGTTTTTT

D: .
V: TRBV11-1
J: TRBJ2-1
size: many
CDR3: CASSLVVRGNEQFF
DNA: TGTGCCAGCAGCTTAGTAGTCAGGGGCAATGAGCAGTTCTTC

D: .
V: TRBV5-1
J: TRBJ2-1
size: many
CDR3: CASSPTISGVGNEQFF
DNA: TGCGCCAGCAGCCCGACGATTTCAGGGGTGGGTAATGAGCAGTTCTTC

D: .
V: TRBV18
J: TRBJ1-1
size: once
CDR3: CASSPPVSGAEAFF
DNA: TGTGCCAGCTCACCTCCTGTCAGCGGGGCCGAAGCTTTCTTT

D: .
V: TRBV6-2/TRBV6-3
J: TRBJ2-5
size: many
CDR3: CASERKRSQETQYF
DNA: TGTGCCAGCGAGAGGAAGCGGTCCCAAGAGACCCAGTACTTC

D: TRBD1
V: TRBV30
J: TRBJ1-1
size: .
CDR3: CAWSGRQGEAFF
DNA: TGTGCCTGGAGTGGACGACAGGGTGAAGCTTTCTTT

D: .
V: TRBV28
J: TRBJ2-1
size: .
CDR3: CASTFTLGGEQFF
DNA: TGTGCCAGCACCTTTACCTTAGGCGGTGAGCAGTTCTTC

D: TRBD1
V: TRBV5-8
J: TRBJ1-2
size: few
CDR3: CASSSRTGGSYGYTF
DNA: TGTGCCAGCAGCTCGCGGACAGGGGGCTCCTATGGCTACACCTTC

D: TRBD2
V: TRBV7-9
J: TRBJ2-7
size: .
CDR3: CASSPPLAKAYEQYF
DNA: TGTGCCAGCAGCCCCCCACTAGCGAAGGCCTACGAGCAGTACTTC